The clone carrying this TCR beta chain was found many times. Its antigen remains unidentified. These data are taken from a study of T cells in Graves' hyperthyroidism and ophthalmopathy. Patients having uncontrolled infection, another autoimmune disease, pregnancy or lactation were not included. Thyroid ultrasound and orbital computed tomography, with clinical symptoms and serum thyroxine and TRAb, informed diagnoses. Amplified regions were TCR beta CDR3 sequences from RNA transcripts. The primer set for the first-round RT-PCR of the TCR CDR3 was HTBI. TCRdb passed the multiplex PCR reads through MiXCR, listing each CDR3 protein once. This table holds roughly 380,000 distinct CDR3 sequences, 12% to 15% found once. Findings and limits, study-wide: Blood held most thyroid clonotypes expanded above 0.001 frequency.

V lost 4 bases and J lost 10; bases outside the gene matches: 11. CDR3 length: 15 amino acids. Germline CDR1 reads MDHEN; CDR2 reads SYDVKM. The sequencing input was blood. The chain has TRBV28 and TRBJ1-4; TRBD1 agrees at 8 bases. The clonotype comes from a woman aged 18 to 35 with Graves' hyperthyroidism. In nucleotides, the CDR3 is TGTGCCAGCAGTTCCCCGGGACAGGTTTTTGGAAAACTGTTTTTT. Its translation is CASSSPGQVFGKLFF.